A single sample gave rise to the 8 T cell receptor beta chains below, sequenced in a study of T cell responses to AZD1222 COVID-19 vaccine (dated by TCRdb to the early 2020s). The library was generated by the immunoSEQ multiplex PCR assay. TCRdb retrieved this table from immuneACCESS and kept in-frame rearrangements only. Not all clones are present; in checked studies, unresolved V genes account for under half, and no reason is known for the remainder. Within this sample are around 80,000 clones, with approximately 91% of them counted one time only. The ten top clones hold approximately 10% of the sample. In the paper's terms, the time point label means: baseline before first vaccination. This material consisted of peripheral blood, taken on day 0 of AZD1222 vaccination. The receptors were gathered from an adult in good health.

V and J are TRBV9 and TRBJ2-1, with a weak D call TRBD2 (7 bases). CDR3 length: 18 residues. The V gene's germline CDR1 is SGDLS and CDR2 YYNGEE. The ends were cut back, 0 bases at V and 5 bases at J, with 21 bases in the middle. CDR3 in amino acids: CASSVAIGSGGPNNEQFF. CDR3 DNA: TGTGCCAGCAGCGTAGCTATAGGATCGGGGGGCCCAAACAATGAGCAGTTCTTC.

This chain uses TRBV27 with TRBJ2-2; the D gene is possibly TRBD2 (5 bases). The germline V and J ends were trimmed by 0 bases and 3 bases, with 11 bases remaining between them. CDR3 length: 16 amino acids. Germline V gene data show CDR1 as MNHEY and CDR2 as SMNVEV (reference sequence). The CDR3 loop reads CASSLSSFGDTGELFF. Here the CDR3 DNA reads TGTGCCAGCAGTTTATCATCTTTCGGGGACACCGGGGAGCTGTTTTTT.

The rearrangement uses TRBV9 and TRBJ1-2, with 7 positions matching TRBD1. The CDR3 consists of 15 residues. Unmatched junction bases numbered 9, after V lost 0 bases and J lost 7 bases. Germline CDR1 reads SGDLS; CDR2 reads YYNGEE. The CDR3 DNA reads TGTGCCAGCAGCGTAGTGGCAGGGGGGCTTTTTGGCTACACCTTC. Its translation: CASSVVAGGLFGYTF.

This chain connects TRBV6-4 to TRBJ2-2; D unresolved. V was pared by 4 bases and J by 4 bases, with 10 bases between. CDR3 length equals 14 residues. Germline assignment: CDR1 MRHNA and CDR2 SNTAGT. For the CDR3, the DNA is TGTGCCAGCAGTGTCATCTCGGGCACCGGGGAGCTGTTTTTT. Its protein product is CASSVISGTGELFF.

Note on this clone: The sample carries other DNA sequences with the same CDR3. This chain uses TRBV5-4 with TRBJ1-6; D uncertain. The CDR3 extends over 14 amino acids. Germline values: CDR1 SGHNT, CDR2 YYREEE (reference sequence). V was pared by 1 base and J by 7 bases, with 9 bases between. CDR3 DNA sequence: TGTGCCAGCAGCTTGAGCTTAGGGAATTCACCCCTCCACTTT. This translates into CASSLSLGNSPLHF. The entire variable domain, with the rest obtained from reference TRBV5-4 and TRBJ1-6, is as follows: ETGVTQSPTHLIKTRGQQVTLRCSSQSGHNTVSWYQQALGQGPQFIFQYYREEENGRGNFPPRFSGLQFPNYSSELNVNALELDDSALYLCASSLSLGNSPLHFGNGTRLTVT.

The rearrangement uses TRBV5-1 and TRBJ2-2, with 11 bases fitting TRBD1. The germline V gene has CDR1 SGHRS and CDR2 YFSETQ. This CDR3 is built from 17 residues. With V trimmed by 1 base and J by 3 bases, 5 bases remained unmatched. CDR3 amino acids: CASSLLGTGGYTGELFF. The CDR3 DNA sequence: TGCGCCAGCAGCTTGTTGGGGACAGGGGGTTACACCGGGGAGCTGTTTTTT.

The chain recombines TRBV28 with TRBJ1-1; D call uncertain. Germline CDR1 reads MDHEN; CDR2 reads SYDVKM. CDR3 length equals 16 residues. The V end lost 3 bases, the J end lost 2 bases, and 16 bases lay between the germline ends. CDR3 sequence reads: CASSFPNPTTNTEAFF. DNA for the CDR3: TGTGCCAGCAGTTTCCCCAATCCCACAACTAACACTGAAGCTTTCTTT.

This clone is medium-sized. V is TRBV19 and J is TRBJ1-5, with a possible D match to TRBD1 (5 bases). CDR3 length: 13 residues. Trimming removed 3 bases at V and 4 bases at J, with 7 bases between. The V gene's germline CDR1 is LNHDA and CDR2 SQIVND (reference sequence). Here the CDR3 reads CASSMWGNQPQHF. CDR3 nucleotides: TGTGCCAGTAGTATGTGGGGGAATCAGCCCCAGCATTTT.